This T cell receptor beta chain was sequenced for a study of immune evolution from preneoplasia to lung adenocarcinoma. Germline CDR1 and CDR2: KGHSH and LQKENI. This CDR3 is 13 amino acids long. V was trimmed by 4 bases and J by 4 bases, leaving 10 bases between them. Generated by immunoSEQ multiplex PCR, the TCRdb table keeps only in-frame clones and is missing some. The data show over 14,000 clones, approximately 80% seen once. This chain joins TRBV18 and TRBJ2-5; D is unresolved. Sequencing was carried out using FFPE minimally invasive lung adenocarcinoma tissue. The source is a person between 60 and 79 years old with lung adenocarcinoma. The CDR3 reads CASSQGSGETQYF. The CDR3 bases are TGTGCCAGCTCACAGGGTAGTGGAGAGACCCAGTACTTC.